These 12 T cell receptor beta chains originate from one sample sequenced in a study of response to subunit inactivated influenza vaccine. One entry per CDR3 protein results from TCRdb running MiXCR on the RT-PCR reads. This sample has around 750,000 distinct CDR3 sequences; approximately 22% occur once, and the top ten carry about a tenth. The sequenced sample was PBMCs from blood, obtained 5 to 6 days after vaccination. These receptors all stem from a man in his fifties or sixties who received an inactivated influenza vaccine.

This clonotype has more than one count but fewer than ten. Here the CDR3 DNA reads TGTGCCACCTCGACCGGGTACAACACCGGGGAGCTGTTTTTT. Translated, it gives CATSTGYNTGELFF. The chain links TRBV6-1 to TRBJ2-2, with no clear D. CDR1 MNHNS and CDR2 SASEGT come from the germline V gene. This CDR3 is built from 14 residues. Trimming removed 10 bases from V and 2 bases from J, with 14 bases in between.

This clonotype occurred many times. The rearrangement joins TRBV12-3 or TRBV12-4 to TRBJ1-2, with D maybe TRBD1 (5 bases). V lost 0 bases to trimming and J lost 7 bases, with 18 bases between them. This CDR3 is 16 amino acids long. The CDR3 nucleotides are TGTGCCAGCAGTTTAGCCGTCGGGGCCAAGTTCGGTGGCTACACCTTC. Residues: CASSLAVGAKFGGYTF.

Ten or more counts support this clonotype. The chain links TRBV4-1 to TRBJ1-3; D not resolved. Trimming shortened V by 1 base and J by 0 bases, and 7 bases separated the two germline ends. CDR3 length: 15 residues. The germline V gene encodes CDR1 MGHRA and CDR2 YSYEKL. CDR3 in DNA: TGCGCCAGCAGCCAAGGACTGATCTCTGGAAACACCATATATTTT. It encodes CASSQGLISGNTIYF.

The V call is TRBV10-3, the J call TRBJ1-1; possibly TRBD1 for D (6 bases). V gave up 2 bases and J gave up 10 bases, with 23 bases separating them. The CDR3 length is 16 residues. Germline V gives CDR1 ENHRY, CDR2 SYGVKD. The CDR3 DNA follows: TGTGCCATCAGTGAGAGGACATCAGGGGCCGGGGAACTAGCTTTCTTT. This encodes CAISERTSGAGELAFF.

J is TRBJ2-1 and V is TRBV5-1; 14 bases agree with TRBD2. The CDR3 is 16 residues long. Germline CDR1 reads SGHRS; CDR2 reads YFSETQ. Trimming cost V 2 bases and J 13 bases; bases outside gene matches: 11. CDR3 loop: CASSFGTSGRGINQFF. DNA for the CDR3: TGCGCCAGCAGCTTCGGGACTAGCGGGAGAGGGATAAATCAGTTCTTC.

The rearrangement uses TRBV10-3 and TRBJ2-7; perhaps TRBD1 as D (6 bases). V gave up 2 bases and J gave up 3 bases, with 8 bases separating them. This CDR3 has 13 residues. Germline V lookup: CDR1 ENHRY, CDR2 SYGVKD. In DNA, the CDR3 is TGTGCCATCAGTGAGACAGGGAGCTACGAGCAGTACTTC. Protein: CAISETGSYEQYF.

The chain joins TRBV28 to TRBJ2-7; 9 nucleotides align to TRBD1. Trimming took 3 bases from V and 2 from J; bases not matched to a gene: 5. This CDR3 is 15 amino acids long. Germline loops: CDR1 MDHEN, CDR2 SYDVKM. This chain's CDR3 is CASSLDWDRAYEQYF. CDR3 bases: TGTGCCAGCAGTTTGGACTGGGACAGGGCCTACGAGCAGTACTTC. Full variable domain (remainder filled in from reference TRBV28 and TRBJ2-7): DVKVTQSSRYLVKRTGEKVFLECVQDMDHENMFWYRQDPGLGLRLIYFSYDVKMKEKGDIPEGYSVSREKKERFSLILESASTNQTSMYLCASSLDWDRAYEQYFGPGTRLTVT.

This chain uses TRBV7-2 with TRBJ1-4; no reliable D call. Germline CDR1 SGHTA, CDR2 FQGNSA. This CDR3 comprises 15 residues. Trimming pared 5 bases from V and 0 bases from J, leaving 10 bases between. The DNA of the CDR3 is TGTGCCAGCAGCATCGACCTTGCAACTAATGAAAAACTGTTTTTT. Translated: CASSIDLATNEKLFF.

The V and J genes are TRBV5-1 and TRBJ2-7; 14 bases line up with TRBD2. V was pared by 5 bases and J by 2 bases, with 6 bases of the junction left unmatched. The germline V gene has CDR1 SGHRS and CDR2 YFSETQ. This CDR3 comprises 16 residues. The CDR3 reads CASRRTSGGTTYEQYF. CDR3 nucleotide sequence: TGCGCCAGCAGACGGACTAGCGGGGGGACGACCTACGAGCAGTACTTC.

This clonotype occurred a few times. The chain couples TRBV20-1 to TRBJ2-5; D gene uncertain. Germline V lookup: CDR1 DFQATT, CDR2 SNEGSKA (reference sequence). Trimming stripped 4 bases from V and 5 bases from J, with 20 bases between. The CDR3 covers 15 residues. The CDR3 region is CSATQFASAEETQYF. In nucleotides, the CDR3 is TGCAGTGCTACACAGTTTGCCTCGGCGGAGGAGACCCAGTACTTC.

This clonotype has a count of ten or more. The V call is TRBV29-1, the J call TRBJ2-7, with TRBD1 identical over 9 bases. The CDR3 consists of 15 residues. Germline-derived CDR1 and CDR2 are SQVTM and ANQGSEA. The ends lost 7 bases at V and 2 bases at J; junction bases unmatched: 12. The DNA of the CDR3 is TGCAGCGCCCTCAAACTACAGGGGGCAACCTACGAGCAGTACTTC. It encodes CSALKLQGATYEQYF.

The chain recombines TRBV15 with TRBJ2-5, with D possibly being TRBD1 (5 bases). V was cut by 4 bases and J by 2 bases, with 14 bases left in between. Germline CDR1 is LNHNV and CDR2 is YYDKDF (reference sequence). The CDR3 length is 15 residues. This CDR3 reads CATSTSTDLQETQYF. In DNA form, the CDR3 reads TGTGCCACCAGCACCTCGACAGACCTGCAAGAGACCCAGTACTTC.